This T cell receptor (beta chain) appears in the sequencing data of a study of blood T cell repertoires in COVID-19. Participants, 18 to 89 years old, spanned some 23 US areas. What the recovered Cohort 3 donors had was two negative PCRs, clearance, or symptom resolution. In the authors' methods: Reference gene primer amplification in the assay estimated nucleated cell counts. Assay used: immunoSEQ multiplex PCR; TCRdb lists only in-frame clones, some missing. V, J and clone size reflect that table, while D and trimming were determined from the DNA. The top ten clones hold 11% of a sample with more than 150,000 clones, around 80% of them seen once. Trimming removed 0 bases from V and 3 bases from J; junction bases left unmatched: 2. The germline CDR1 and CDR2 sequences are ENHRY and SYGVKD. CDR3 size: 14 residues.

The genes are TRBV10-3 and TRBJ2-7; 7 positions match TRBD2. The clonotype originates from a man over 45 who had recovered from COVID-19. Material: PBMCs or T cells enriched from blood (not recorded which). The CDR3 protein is CAISESQRGYEQYF. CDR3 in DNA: TGTGCCATCAGTGAGTCCCAGCGGGGCTACGAGCAGTACTTC.